This is a list of T cell receptor beta chains from one sample in a study of T cells after yellow fever vaccination. TCRdb ran MiXCR on the 5' RACE reads and lists one entry per CDR3 protein. The sample comprises about 170,000 distinct CDR3 sequences, 11% of which are singletons, and 36% rests with the top ten. The sequences come from CD8+ T cells sorted from PBMCs, collected 15 days after the yellow fever booster vaccination. The receptors originated from a man younger than 35 who received the YFV17D yellow fever vaccine. Both conserved end residues are part of each CDR3. Each record gives: D gene, clone size, J gene, V gene, CDR3 DNA, CDR3 protein. D genes are given only for firm matches. Some rows have no size entry. The others give once, few or many, or a class for an expanded clone.

-	-	TRBJ2-5	TRBV20-1	TGCAGTGCTAGAGATCGGGTCACGGGTCGATCGGGAGAGACCCAGTACTTC	CSARDRVTGRSGETQYF
TRBD2	many	TRBJ2-7	TRBV5-1	TGCGCCAGCAGCTTGGCCGGGGGGGTTGCCTACGAGCAGTACTTC	CASSLAGGVAYEQYF
-	-	TRBJ2-7	TRBV29-1	TGCAGCGTTGACTTGGTGGGCTCCTACGAGCAGTACTTC	CSVDLVGSYEQYF
-	-	TRBJ1-5	TRBV19	TGTGCCAGTAGTATGTGGACAGCTAGCAATCAGCCCCAGCATTTT	CASSMWTASNQPQHF
TRBD2	-	TRBJ2-3	TRBV7-2	TGTGCCAGCAGCCTAGAACTAGCGGGGCATACGCAGTATTTT	CASSLELAGHTQYF
TRBD2	-	TRBJ2-5	TRBV4-2	TGTGCCAGCAGCCAAGAATGGGGGGGAGAGACCCAGTACTTC	CASSQEWGGETQYF
-	-	TRBJ1-1	TRBV7-2	TGTGCCAGCAGCTTAGCTTGGGACAAGGACACTGAAGCTTTCTTT	CASSLAWDKDTEAFF
-	-	TRBJ1-5	TRBV4-1	TGCGCCAGCAGTACACAGGGTAATAGCAATCAGCCCCAGCATTTT	CASSTQGNSNQPQHF
TRBD2	many	TRBJ2-7	TRBV5-5	TGTGCCAGCAGCTTGGCACTAGCGGGGTCAGGCGAGCAGTACTTC	CASSLALAGSGEQYF
-	few	TRBJ2-7	TRBV14	TGTGCCAGCAGCCAACCCGGGACGAGGTACGAGCAGTACTTC	CASSQPGTRYEQYF
-	few	TRBJ2-3	TRBV7-9	TGTGCCAGCAGCTTCGGAGGTCGGGCAGATACGCAGTATTTT	CASSFGGRADTQYF
-	few	TRBJ2-7	TRBV9	TGTGCCAGCAGCGTAGAGGGGGGGGCTCCCTCCTACGAGCAGTACTTC	CASSVEGGAPSYEQYF
-	few	TRBJ2-1	TRBV10-3	TGTGCCATCAGTGAGTGGACAGATTACAATGAGCAGTTCTTC	CAISEWTDYNEQFF
-	many	TRBJ2-6	TRBV6-4	TGTGCCAGCAGTGACTCGAAATCTGGGGCCAACGTCCTGACTTTC	CASSDSKSGANVLTF
-	-	TRBJ2-5	TRBV4-3	TGCGCCAGCAGCCAAGATGGCACCCCCACTGCGCTCCAAGAGACCCAGTACTTC	CASSQDGTPTALQETQYF
-	-	TRBJ2-1	TRBV28	TGTGCCAGCACTGGAAGATCGCGGGGCCCCTACAATGAGCAGTTCTTC	CASTGRSRGPYNEQFF
-	many	TRBJ2-4	TRBV4-1	TGCGCCAGCAGCTACACGGGACACGAAAACATTCAGTACTTC	CASSYTGHENIQYF
-	many	TRBJ2-5	TRBV5-1	TGCGCCAGCAGCTTGGCGTATAACAGGGCTGAGACGGAGACCCAGTACTTC	CASSLAYNRAETETQYF
-	many	TRBJ2-5	TRBV20-1	TGCAGTGCTCGGATAGAGACCCAGTACTTC	CSARIETQYF
TRBD1	-	TRBJ2-5	TRBV14	TGTGCCAGCAGCCAACAGGGGGTACAGGAGACCCAGTACTTC	CASSQQGVQETQYF
TRBD2	-	TRBJ2-3	TRBV3-1	TGTGCCAGCAGCCAGCGACTAGCGGGGGGGCGGAACACAGATACGCAGTATTTT	CASSQRLAGGRNTDTQYF
-	-	TRBJ2-2	TRBV6-5	TGTGCCAGCAGTTACGGCCCCGACCCCGGGGAGCTGTTTTTT	CASSYGPDPGELFF
TRBD1	few	TRBJ1-6	TRBV27	TGTGCCAGCAGTTTACGGCAGGGGGCGGTTTCACCCCTCCACTTT	CASSLRQGAVSPLHF
-	-	TRBJ2-1	TRBV7-3	TGTGCCAGCAGCCTAAATCCTAGTGATGAGCAGTTCTTC	CASSLNPSDEQFF
-	few	TRBJ2-1	TRBV4-3	TGCGCCAGCAGCCAACAGCACTACAATGAGCAGTTCTTC	CASSQQHYNEQFF
-	-	TRBJ2-5	TRBV4-1	TGCGCCAGCAGCCCGGAGACCCGTACCCAGTACTTC	CASSPETRTQYF
-	few	TRBJ1-2	TRBV4-3	TGCGCCAGCAGCCAGGGGCATGGCTACACCTTC	CASSQGHGYTF
TRBD1	few	TRBJ2-7	TRBV15	TGTGCCACCAGCAGAGGTGACAGGGCCTACGAGCAGTACTTC	CATSRGDRAYEQYF
TRBD2	-	TRBJ2-3	TRBV15	TGTGCCACCAGCAGCTTAGCGGGGAGCACAGATACGCAGTATTTT	CATSSLAGSTDTQYF
-	-	TRBJ1-5	TRBV5-1	TGCGCCAGCAGCTTGGATCGTTTCGGGAGGGACCAGCCCCAGCATTTT	CASSLDRFGRDQPQHF
TRBD1	few	TRBJ2-1	TRBV15	TGTGCCACCAGCAGCAAAGGGGGCTTTAGCTACAATGAGCAGTTCTTC	CATSSKGGFSYNEQFF
-	many	TRBJ2-6	TRBV20-1	TGCAGTGCTAGAGACCCCAGGAGTGGATCTGGCGCCAACGTCCTGACTTTC	CSARDPRSGSGANVLTF
TRBD1	few	TRBJ2-1	TRBV5-1	TGCGCCAGCAGACCCGCCCCCGGGACAGGGGGCTTTAATGAGCAGTTCTTC	CASRPAPGTGGFNEQFF
-	few	TRBJ2-3	TRBV4-1	TGCGCCAGCAGCCCCCTTGGGGGACCTAGCACAGATACGCAGTATTTT	CASSPLGGPSTDTQYF
-	-	TRBJ2-1	TRBV7-9	TGTGCCAGCAGCCCCACCCCGGGCACTATCGAGCAGTTCTTC	CASSPTPGTIEQFF
-	-	TRBJ2-5	TRBV9	TGTGCCAGCAGCGTAGGTGCGGACCGAATAGAAGAGACCCAGTACTTC	CASSVGADRIEETQYF
-	-	TRBJ2-3	TRBV6-6	TGTGCCATAAGGCGGACTAGCACAGATACGCAGTATTTT	CAIRRTSTDTQYF
TRBD2	few	TRBJ2-3	TRBV6-2/TRBV6-3	TGTGCCAGCAGTTCCCTCTTAGCGGGGGGCCTCACAGATACGCAGTATTTT	CASSSLLAGGLTDTQYF
TRBD2	few	TRBJ2-3	TRBV5-4	TGTGCCAGCAGCTTGGAACTAGCGGGGATCCCAGATACGCAGTATTTT	CASSLELAGIPDTQYF
TRBD2	-	TRBJ2-5	TRBV6-5	TGTGCCAGCAGTTCCGAGACTAGCGGGGGAGAGACCCAGTACTTC	CASSSETSGGETQYF
TRBD1	few	TRBJ1-6	TRBV9	TGTGCCAGCAGCTCCCGGGACAGGTTAAATTCACCCCTCCACTTT	CASSSRDRLNSPLHF
-	-	TRBJ2-3	TRBV6-2/TRBV6-3	TGTGCCAGCAGTCCTACGAGCCCCATCCGGGACACCGGACCGACAGATACGCAGTATTTT	CASSPTSPIRDTGPTDTQYF
-	few	TRBJ1-1	TRBV29-1	TGTCAGGGTGGGGTGAACACTGAAGCTTTCTTT	CQGGVNTEAFF
-	-	TRBJ1-2	TRBV7-8	TGTGCCAGCAGCTTAGAGGGCCCAGTGGCGGGTGGCTTC	CASSLEGPVAGGF
-	few	TRBJ2-1	TRBV7-9	TGTGCCAGCAGTCCCCCGGAGGTAGGGTACAATGAGCAGTTCTTC	CASSPPEVGYNEQFF
TRBD2	many	TRBJ2-5	TRBV14	TGTGCCAGCAGCCCCGCCCGGGGGGTGCGAGAGACCCAGTACTTC	CASSPARGVRETQYF
TRBD2	-	TRBJ2-7	TRBV5-6	TGTGCCAGCAGCTTGGGGAGGGGCCTCCACGGACTAGCGGGGGCCGCCTACGAGCAGTACTTC	CASSLGRGLHGLAGAAYEQYF
-	-	TRBJ2-5	TRBV27	TGTGCCAGCAGTTTAGTCTCGCGGAGGGGTCCAGAGACCCAGTACTTC	CASSLVSRRGPETQYF
TRBD1	-	TRBJ2-3	TRBV11-2	TGTGCCAGCAGCTCTTCAGGGGGTGGAACAGATACGCAGTATTTT	CASSSSGGGTDTQYF
-	-	TRBJ2-7	TRBV27	TGTGCCAGCAGGTCCCGGGACACCAGGCTGTACTTC	CASRSRDTRLYF
-	few	TRBJ2-5	TRBV2	TGTGCCAGCAGGGACTTCTCCTGGGAGGAAGAGACCCAGTACTTC	CASRDFSWEEETQYF
TRBD1	few	TRBJ1-1	TRBV20-1	TGCAGTGCTAGAGATGCAGGGGGAGGCACTGAAGCTTTCTTT	CSARDAGGGTEAFF
TRBD2	many	TRBJ2-1	TRBV15	TGTGCCACCGAGTACGGGACTAGCGGCTACAATGAGCAGTTCTTC	CATEYGTSGYNEQFF